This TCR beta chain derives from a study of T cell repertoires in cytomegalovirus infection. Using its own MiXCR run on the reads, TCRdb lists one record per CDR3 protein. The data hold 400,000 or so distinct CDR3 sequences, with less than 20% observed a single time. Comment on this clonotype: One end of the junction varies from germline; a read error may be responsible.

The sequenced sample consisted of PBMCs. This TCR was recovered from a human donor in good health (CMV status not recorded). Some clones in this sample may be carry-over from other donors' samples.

The CDR3 sequence is CASGREMNTGAFF. The CDR3 bases are TGCGCCAGCGGCCGTGAGATGAACACTGGAGCTTTCTTT. This chain joins TRBV10-2 and TRBJ1-1; D is unresolved. Germline CDR1 and CDR2: WSHSY and SAAADI. This CDR3 is built from 13 residues.